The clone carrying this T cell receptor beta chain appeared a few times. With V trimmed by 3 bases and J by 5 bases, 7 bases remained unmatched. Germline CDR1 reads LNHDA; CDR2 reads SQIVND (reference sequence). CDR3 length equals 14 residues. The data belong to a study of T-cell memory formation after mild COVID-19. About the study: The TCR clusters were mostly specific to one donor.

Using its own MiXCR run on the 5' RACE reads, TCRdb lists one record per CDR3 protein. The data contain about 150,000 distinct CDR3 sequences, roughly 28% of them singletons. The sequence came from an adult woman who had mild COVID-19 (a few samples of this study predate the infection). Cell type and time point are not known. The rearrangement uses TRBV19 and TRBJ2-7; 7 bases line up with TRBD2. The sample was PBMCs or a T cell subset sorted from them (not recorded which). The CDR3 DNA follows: TGTGCCAGTAGTATCTTCTTCGGGGGGAACGAGCAGTACTTC. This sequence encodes CASSIFFGGNEQYF.